This is a list of T cell receptor beta chains from one sample in a study of persistence of HIV-infected CD4 T cells. Data came from immunoSEQ multiplex PCR; TCRdb stores just in-frame clones and leaves some out. The sample comprises about 40,000 clones, 65% to 85% of which are singletons, and 1.6% rests with the top ten. The antigens these receptors bind are not known. The starting material was CD4+ T cells sorted from PBMCs after roughly 19-hour stimulation, obtained from a patient who received antiretroviral therapy. Receptors originate from an adult man with HIV who was CMV-seropositive. CDR3s include the opening cysteine and the closing phenylalanine or tryptophan. Fields, in order: clone size, V gene, D gene, J gene, CDR3 protein, CDR3 DNA. A D gene is named only where the DNA matches it firmly. Size tells how often a clone was seen (once, few, many) or the class of an expanded clone, and some rows leave it out.

size: -; V: TRBV6-2/TRBV6-3; D: TRBD1; J: TRBJ1-4; CDR3: CASSYSGTGDKLFF; DNA: TGTGCCAGCAGTTACTCCGGGACAGGGGACAAACTGTTTTTT
size: -; V: TRBV6-1; D: -; J: TRBJ1-1; CDR3: CASSENGANTEAFF; DNA: TGTGCCAGCAGTGAAAATGGGGCGAACACTGAAGCTTTCTTT
size: -; V: TRBV19; D: -; J: TRBJ2-3; CDR3: CASSIEGYRDKDF; DNA: TGTGCCAGTAGTATAGAAGGATACAGGGATAAGGATTTT
size: once; V: TRBV30; D: TRBD1; J: TRBJ1-6; CDR3: CAWKGQGNSPLHF; DNA: TGTGCCTGGAAGGGACAGGGGAATTCACCCCTCCACTTT
size: -; V: TRBV2; D: TRBD1; J: TRBJ2-4; CDR3: CASSADRGAKNIQYF; DNA: TGTGCCAGCAGTGCAGACAGGGGGGCCAAAAACATTCAGTACTTC
size: -; V: TRBV9; D: -; J: TRBJ2-6; CDR3: CASSVDHGANVLTF; DNA: TGTGCCAGCAGCGTGGACCACGGGGCCAACGTCCTGACTTTC
size: -; V: TRBV28; D: -; J: TRBJ1-5; CDR3: CASSFYHRDDQPQHF; DNA: TGTGCCAGCAGTTTCTACCACAGAGACGACCAGCCCCAGCATTTT
size: -; V: TRBV2; D: TRBD1; J: TRBJ2-1; CDR3: CASSYRGQGTYNEQFF; DNA: TGTGCCAGCAGTTATAGGGGACAGGGGACATACAATGAGCAGTTCTTC
size: -; V: TRBV2; D: -; J: TRBJ2-5; CDR3: CASSEALRGRAQYF; DNA: TGTGCCAGCAGTGAAGCGCTTCGAGGTAGGGCCCAGTACTTC
size: once; V: TRBV5-8; D: -; J: TRBJ2-5; CDR3: CATVGGRSGETQYF; DNA: TGTGCCACAGTCGGGGGCAGATCCGGGGAGACCCAGTACTTC
size: -; V: TRBV2; D: -; J: TRBJ1-3; CDR3: CASSGDGNTIYF; DNA: TGTGCCAGCAGTGGGGACGGAAACACCATATATTTT
size: -; V: TRBV9; D: -; J: TRBJ1-1; CDR3: CASSEDRNTEAFF; DNA: TGTGCCAGCAGCGAAGACAGGAACACTGAAGCTTTCTTT
size: -; V: TRBV19; D: -; J: TRBJ2-5; CDR3: CASSTPDFAETQYF; DNA: TGTGCCAGTAGTACCCCAGACTTCGCTGAGACCCAGTACTTC
size: -; V: TRBV25-1; D: -; J: TRBJ1-1; CDR3: CASSDPGRNTEAFF; DNA: TGTGCCAGCAGTGATCCCGGGAGGAACACTGAAGCTTTCTTT
size: -; V: TRBV24-1; D: TRBD1; J: TRBJ2-1; CDR3: CATSDPGQLGNEQFF; DNA: TGTGCCACCAGTGATCCGGGACAGTTGGGCAATGAGCAGTTCTTC
size: -; V: TRBV28; D: -; J: TRBJ2-7; CDR3: CATASVGGSYEQYF; DNA: TGTGCCACCGCCTCTGTGGGGGGCTCCTACGAGCAGTACTTC
size: -; V: TRBV5-3; D: TRBD2; J: TRBJ2-3; CDR3: CARSLPGLARPTDTQYF; DNA: TGTGCCAGAAGCCTGCCGGGACTAGCAAGGCCCACAGATACGCAGTATTTT
size: -; V: TRBV7-9; D: -; J: TRBJ2-4; CDR3: CASSLATGNIQYF; DNA: TGTGCCAGCAGCTTAGCGACGGGGAACATTCAGTACTTC
size: once; V: TRBV2; D: TRBD1; J: TRBJ1-1; CDR3: CASSEVKQGKGYTEAFF; DNA: TGTGCCAGCAGTGAAGTAAAACAGGGGAAAGGGTACACTGAAGCTTTCTTT
size: -; V: TRBV3-1/TRBV3-2; D: -; J: TRBJ1-6; CDR3: CASSHNNSPLHF; DNA: TGTGCCAGCAGCCATAACAATTCACCCCTCCACTTT
size: -; V: TRBV30; D: -; J: TRBJ1-6; CDR3: CAWSRRDSPLHF; DNA: TGTGCCTGGAGCAGGAGGGACTCACCCCTCCACTTT
size: -; V: TRBV5-1; D: -; J: TRBJ1-1; CDR3: CASKRETEAFF; DNA: TGCGCCAGCAAGAGGGAGACTGAAGCTTTCTTT
size: -; V: TRBV9; D: -; J: TRBJ1-2; CDR3: CASSPPQGYYGYTF; DNA: TGTGCCAGCAGCCCCCCACAGGGCTACTATGGCTACACCTTC
size: -; V: TRBV6-5; D: -; J: TRBJ2-2; CDR3: CASSRGVMNTGELFF; DNA: TGTGCCAGCAGTAGGGGGGTAATGAACACCGGGGAGCTGTTTTTT
size: -; V: TRBV5-1; D: -; J: TRBJ2-2; CDR3: CASTRVDTGELFF; DNA: TGCGCCAGCACCAGGGTGGACACCGGGGAGCTGTTTTTT
size: once; V: TRBV7-8; D: TRBD1; J: TRBJ1-6; CDR3: CASSTTGDNSPLHF; DNA: TGTGCCAGCAGCACTACAGGGGACAATTCACCCCTCCACTTT
size: -; V: TRBV6-6; D: -; J: TRBJ2-7; CDR3: CASSYLGLSYEQYF; DNA: TGTGCCAGCAGTTACTTAGGTCTCAGCTACGAGCAGTACTTC
size: few; V: TRBV6-5; D: TRBD1; J: TRBJ2-7; CDR3: CASRRTGTGLGEQYF; DNA: TGTGCCAGCAGACGAACCGGGACAGGGCTAGGCGAGCAGTACTTC
size: -; V: TRBV4-2; D: -; J: TRBJ1-1; CDR3: CASSQDPDGFTQAFF; DNA: TGTGCCAGCAGCCAAGATCCGGACGGATTTACCCAAGCTTTCTTT
size: once; V: TRBV18; D: TRBD1; J: TRBJ1-1; CDR3: CASSRNRDRGTEAFF; DNA: TGTGCCAGCTCACGGAACCGGGACAGGGGGACTGAAGCTTTCTTT
size: few; V: TRBV6-5; D: -; J: TRBJ1-5; CDR3: CASSREFNQPQHF; DNA: TGTGCCAGCAGTAGAGAGTTCAATCAGCCCCAGCATTTT
size: -; V: TRBV19; D: -; J: TRBJ1-2; CDR3: CASKRTANYGYTF; DNA: TGTGCCAGTAAACGGACAGCCAACTATGGCTACACCTTC
size: -; V: TRBV12-3/TRBV12-4; D: -; J: TRBJ1-6; CDR3: CATKRAEESPLHF; DNA: TGTGCCACTAAGAGGGCGGAGGAATCACCCCTCCACTTT
size: once; V: TRBV5-5; D: TRBD1; J: TRBJ1-3; CDR3: CASTPGGQVGNTIYF; DNA: TGTGCCAGCACCCCTGGGGGACAGGTGGGAAACACCATATATTTT
size: -; V: TRBV7-2; D: -; J: TRBJ1-5; CDR3: CASSIQKGSNQPQHF; DNA: TGTGCCAGCAGCATACAGAAAGGTAGCAATCAGCCCCAGCATTTT
size: -; V: TRBV2; D: TRBD1; J: TRBJ1-2; CDR3: CASSTTGGAGGYTF; DNA: TGTGCCAGCAGCACCACAGGGGGCGCCGGTGGCTACACCTTC
size: -; V: TRBV20-1; D: -; J: TRBJ2-5; CDR3: CSASSWRGGEETQYF; DNA: TGCAGTGCTAGTTCCTGGCGAGGGGGTGAGGAGACCCAGTACTTC
size: -; V: TRBV9; D: TRBD1; J: TRBJ1-3; CDR3: CASSVDRGRNTIYF; DNA: TGTGCCAGCAGCGTCGACAGGGGGAGAAACACCATATATTTT
size: -; V: TRBV7-8; D: -; J: TRBJ1-5; CDR3: CASSSPNQPQHF; DNA: TGTGCCAGCAGTTCCCCCAATCAGCCCCAGCATTTT
size: medium-sized; V: TRBV6-2/TRBV6-3; D: -; J: TRBJ1-6; CDR3: CASSYSSTGWNSPLHF; DNA: TGTGCCAGCAGTTACTCGAGTACAGGGTGGAATTCACCCCTCCACTTT
size: -; V: TRBV5-1; D: TRBD1; J: TRBJ2-2; CDR3: CASLPTGARAGELFF; DNA: TGCGCCAGCCTTCCCACAGGGGCGAGGGCCGGGGAGCTGTTTTTT
size: -; V: TRBV6-2/TRBV6-3; D: TRBD1; J: TRBJ1-5; CDR3: CASSSDRGQPQHF; DNA: TGTGCCAGCAGTTCGGACAGGGGACAGCCCCAGCATTTT
size: medium-sized; V: TRBV9; D: -; J: TRBJ1-4; CDR3: CASSVPRSDPTNEKLFF; DNA: TGTGCCAGCAGCGTACCCCGCTCAGATCCAACTAATGAAAAACTGTTTTTT
size: -; V: TRBV29-1; D: -; J: TRBJ2-7; CDR3: CSVRWASAREQYF; DNA: TGCAGCGTGCGCTGGGCTTCAGCGCGCGAGCAGTACTTC
size: -; V: TRBV9; D: -; J: TRBJ1-2; CDR3: CASSSPSGINYGYTF; DNA: TGTGCCAGCAGCTCTCCTTCAGGCATCAACTATGGCTACACCTTC
size: few; V: TRBV2; D: -; J: TRBJ1-3; CDR3: CPSLGNTIYF; DNA: TGTCCCTCCCTCGGAAACACCATATATTTT
size: -; V: TRBV6-5; D: TRBD1; J: TRBJ1-1; CDR3: CASSYYRGQGYTEAFF; DNA: TGTGCCAGCAGTTATTACAGGGGGCAGGGTTACACTGAAGCTTTCTTT
size: -; V: TRBV28; D: -; J: TRBJ2-7; CDR3: CASSPHLNEQYF; DNA: TGTGCCAGCAGTCCCCACCTGAACGAGCAGTACTTC
size: -; V: TRBV6-5; D: TRBD1; J: TRBJ2-7; CDR3: CATSWTGREQYF; DNA: TGTGCCACCTCCTGGACAGGCCGCGAGCAGTACTTC
size: -; V: TRBV14; D: -; J: TRBJ1-6; CDR3: CASSLRGPSSYNSPLHF; DNA: TGTGCCAGCAGCCTCAGGGGACCGAGCTCCTATAATTCACCCCTCCACTTT
size: -; V: TRBV28; D: TRBD1; J: TRBJ2-3; CDR3: CATIGGGRKDTQYF; DNA: TGTGCCACCATAGGGGGCGGTAGGAAAGATACGCAGTATTTT
size: -; V: TRBV28; D: TRBD1; J: TRBJ1-3; CDR3: CASSFIAEARGRGNTIYF; DNA: TGTGCCAGCAGTTTTATCGCGGAGGCCAGGGGGCGAGGAAACACCATATATTTT
size: -; V: TRBV30; D: -; J: TRBJ2-5; CDR3: CAWSRVGETQYF; DNA: TGTGCCTGGAGTAGGGTCGGAGAGACCCAGTACTTC
size: -; V: TRBV3-1/TRBV3-2; D: -; J: TRBJ2-3; CDR3: CASSQGQRTTDTQYF; DNA: TGTGCCAGCAGCCAAGGCCAGCGTACCACAGATACGCAGTATTTT
size: -; V: TRBV5-1; D: -; J: TRBJ1-3; CDR3: CASSLGTGFSGNTIYF; DNA: TGCGCCAGCAGCTTGGGGACTGGCTTCTCTGGAAACACCATATATTTT
size: -; V: TRBV5-1; D: TRBD2; J: TRBJ2-4; CDR3: CASSSSGGRGDIQYF; DNA: TGCGCCAGCAGCTCCAGCGGGGGCCGGGGAGACATTCAGTACTTC